This TCR beta chain was obtained from a study of T-cell reconstitution after alpha-beta-depleted transplantation in children. The length of the CDR3 is 12 residues. Germline CDR1 is SQVTM and CDR2 is ANQGSEA. V shed 8 bases, J shed 9 bases, and the junction held 6 bases outside the gene matches. This clonotype was seen a few times. The target antigen is unknown. Unique molecular identifiers were incorporated into the prepared TCRbeta library. TCRdb called the PCR reads again in MiXCR, with one record for every CDR3 protein. The table has fewer than 550,000 distinct CDR3 sequences, 11% seen once. Study-wide results and limits: Some patients showed high day-60 TCRbeta diversity, which derived from surviving recipient T cells and thymic progenitors. By about two months after transplant, alpha-beta T cells reportedly arose from several hundred graft clones that had expanded. T-cell counts and diversity at one year post-transplant came mainly from newly produced T cells.

This clonotype originated in a female patient between 2 and 10 years old who had a stem cell transplant for aplastic anemia, so the T cells may come from the graft donor. The rearrangement uses TRBV29-1 and TRBJ2-4, with TRBD2 matching 11 bases. The input for sequencing was PBMCs, mostly from graft donor cells, taken 180 days after TCRalphabeta/CD19-depleted stem cell transplant. The CDR3 region has the DNA TGCAGCCCCCTTCTAGCGGGGGGCATTCAGTACTTC. As protein: CSPLLAGGIQYF.